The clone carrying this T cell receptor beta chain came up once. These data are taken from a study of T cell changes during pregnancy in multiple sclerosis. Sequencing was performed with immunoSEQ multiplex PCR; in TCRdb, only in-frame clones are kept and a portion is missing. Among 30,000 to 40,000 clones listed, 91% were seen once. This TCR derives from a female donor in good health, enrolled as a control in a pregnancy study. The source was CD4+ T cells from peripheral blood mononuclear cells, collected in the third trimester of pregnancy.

DNA for the CDR3: TGCGCCAGCAGCCAAGTAGGGGGCCCCGGTGAGGGCACAGATACGCAGTATTTT. It yields the protein CASSQVGGPGEGTDTQYF. This chain uses TRBV4-1 with TRBJ2-3; 7 positions match TRBD1. Germline V gene sequence: CDR1 MGHRA, CDR2 YSYEKL. V lost 1 base, J lost 1 base, and 11 bases stayed unmatched. This CDR3 contains 18 residues.